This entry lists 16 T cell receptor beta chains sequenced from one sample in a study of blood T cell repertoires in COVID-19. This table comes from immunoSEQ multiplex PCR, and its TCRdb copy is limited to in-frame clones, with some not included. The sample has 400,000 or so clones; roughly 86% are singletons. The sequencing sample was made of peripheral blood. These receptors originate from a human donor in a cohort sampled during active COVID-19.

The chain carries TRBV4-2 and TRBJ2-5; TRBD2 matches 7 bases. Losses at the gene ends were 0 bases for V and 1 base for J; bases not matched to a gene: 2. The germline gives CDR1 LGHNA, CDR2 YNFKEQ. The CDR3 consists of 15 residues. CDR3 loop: CASSQDPGGQETQYF. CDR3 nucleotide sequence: TGTGCCAGCAGCCAAGATCCGGGGGGCCAAGAGACCCAGTACTTC.

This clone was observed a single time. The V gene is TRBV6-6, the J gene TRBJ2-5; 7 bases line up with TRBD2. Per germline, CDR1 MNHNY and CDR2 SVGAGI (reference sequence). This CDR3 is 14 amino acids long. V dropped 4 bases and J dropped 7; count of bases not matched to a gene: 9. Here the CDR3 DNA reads TGTGCCAGCAGTTCCCAGACTAGCCAGGGGACCCAGTACTTC. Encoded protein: CASSSQTSQGTQYF.

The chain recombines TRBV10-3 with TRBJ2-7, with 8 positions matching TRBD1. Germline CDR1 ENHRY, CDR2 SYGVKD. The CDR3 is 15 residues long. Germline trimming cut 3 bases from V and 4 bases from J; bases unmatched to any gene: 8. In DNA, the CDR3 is TGTGCCATCAGTGACGACCGGACAGGGCGGTACGAGCAGTACTTC. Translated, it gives CAISDDRTGRYEQYF.

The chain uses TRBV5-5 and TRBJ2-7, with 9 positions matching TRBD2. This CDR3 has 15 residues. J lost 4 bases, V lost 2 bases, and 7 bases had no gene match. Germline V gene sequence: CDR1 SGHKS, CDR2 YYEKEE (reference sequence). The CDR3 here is CASSLGGLAQYEQYF. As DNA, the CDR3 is TGTGCCAGCAGCTTAGGGGGACTAGCACAGTACGAGCAGTACTTC.

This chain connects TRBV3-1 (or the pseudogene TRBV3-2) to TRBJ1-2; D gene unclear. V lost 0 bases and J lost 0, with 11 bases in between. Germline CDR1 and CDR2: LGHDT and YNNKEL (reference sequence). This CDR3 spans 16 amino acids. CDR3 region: CASSQDVISANYGYTF. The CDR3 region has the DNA TGTGCCAGCAGCCAAGATGTCATTTCAGCTAACTATGGCTACACCTTC.

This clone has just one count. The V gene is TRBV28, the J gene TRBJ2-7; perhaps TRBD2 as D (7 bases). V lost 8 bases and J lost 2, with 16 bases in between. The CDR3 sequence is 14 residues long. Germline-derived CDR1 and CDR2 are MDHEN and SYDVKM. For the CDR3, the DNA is TGTGCCAGCGGAAAGGGGGGGTCCCCCTACGAGCAGTACTTC. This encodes CASGKGGSPYEQYF.

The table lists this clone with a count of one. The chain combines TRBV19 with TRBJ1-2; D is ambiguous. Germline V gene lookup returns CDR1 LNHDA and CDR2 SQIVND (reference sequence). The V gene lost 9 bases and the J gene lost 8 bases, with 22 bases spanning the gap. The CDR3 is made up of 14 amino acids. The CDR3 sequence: CASAYLPISQGYTF. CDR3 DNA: TGTGCCAGCGCTTATTTACCCATCTCGCAGGGCTACACCTTC.

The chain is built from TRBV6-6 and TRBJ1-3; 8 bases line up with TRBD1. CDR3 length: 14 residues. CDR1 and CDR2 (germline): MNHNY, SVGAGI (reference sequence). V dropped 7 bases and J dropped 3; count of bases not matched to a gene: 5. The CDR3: CASTGQGFGNTIYF. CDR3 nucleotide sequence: TGTGCCAGCACCGGACAGGGTTTTGGAAACACCATATATTTT.

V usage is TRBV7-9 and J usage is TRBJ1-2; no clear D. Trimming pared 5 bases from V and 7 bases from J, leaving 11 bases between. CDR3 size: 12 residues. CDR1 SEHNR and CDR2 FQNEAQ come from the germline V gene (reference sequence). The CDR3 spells CASSPRPFGYTF. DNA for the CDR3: TGTGCCAGCAGCCCCCGTCCCTTTGGCTACACCTTC.

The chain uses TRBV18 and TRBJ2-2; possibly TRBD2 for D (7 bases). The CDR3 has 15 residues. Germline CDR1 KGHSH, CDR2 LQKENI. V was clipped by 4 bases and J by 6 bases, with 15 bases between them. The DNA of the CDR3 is TGTGCCAGCTCACTAAACCGGGGGGCCCCCGGGGAGCTGTTTTTT. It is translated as CASSLNRGAPGELFF.

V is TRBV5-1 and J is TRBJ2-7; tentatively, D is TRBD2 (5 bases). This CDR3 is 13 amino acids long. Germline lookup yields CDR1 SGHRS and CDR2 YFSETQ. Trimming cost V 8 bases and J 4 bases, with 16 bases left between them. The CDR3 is CARTREKGYEQYF. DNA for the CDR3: TGCGCCAGGACCCGGGAAAAGGGTTACGAGCAGTACTTC.

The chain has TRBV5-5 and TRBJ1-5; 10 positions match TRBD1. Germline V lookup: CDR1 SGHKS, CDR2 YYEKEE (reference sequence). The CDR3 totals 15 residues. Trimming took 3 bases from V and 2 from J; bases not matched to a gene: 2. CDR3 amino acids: CASSYGTGGNQPQHF. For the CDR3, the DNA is TGTGCCAGCAGCTATGGGACAGGGGGCAATCAGCCCCAGCATTTT.

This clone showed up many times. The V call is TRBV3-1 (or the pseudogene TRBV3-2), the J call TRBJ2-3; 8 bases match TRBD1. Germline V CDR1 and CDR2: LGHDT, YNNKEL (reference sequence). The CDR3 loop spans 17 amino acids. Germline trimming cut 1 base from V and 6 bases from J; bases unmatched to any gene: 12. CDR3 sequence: CASSQGRGTGPGDTQYF. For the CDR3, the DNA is TGTGCCAGCAGCCAAGGGAGGGGGACAGGACCAGGGGATACGCAGTATTTT.

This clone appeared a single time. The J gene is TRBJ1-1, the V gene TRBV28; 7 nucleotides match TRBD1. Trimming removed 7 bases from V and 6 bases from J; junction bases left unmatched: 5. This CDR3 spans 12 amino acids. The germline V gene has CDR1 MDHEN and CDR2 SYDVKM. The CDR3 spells CASTDRVSEAFF. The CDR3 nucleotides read TGTGCCAGCACAGACAGGGTTTCTGAAGCTTTCTTT.

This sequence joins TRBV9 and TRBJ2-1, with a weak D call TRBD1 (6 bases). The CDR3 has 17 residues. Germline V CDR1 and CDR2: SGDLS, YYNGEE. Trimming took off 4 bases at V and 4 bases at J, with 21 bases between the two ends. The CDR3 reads CASSPPPGQGGYNEQFF. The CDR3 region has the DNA TGTGCCAGCAGCCCTCCCCCGGGACAAGGGGGATACAATGAGCAGTTCTTC. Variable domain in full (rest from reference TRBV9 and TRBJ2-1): DSGVTQTPKHLITATGQRVTLRCSPRSGDLSVYWYQQSLDQGLQFLIQYYNGEERAKGNILERFSAQQFPDLHSELNLSSLELGDSALYFCASSPPPGQGGYNEQFFGPGTRLTVL.

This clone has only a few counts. The CDR3 region is CASSPSDSGVGYEQYF. CDR3 sequence (DNA): TGTGCCAGCAGCCCGTCTGATAGCGGGGTGGGTTACGAGCAGTACTTC. The rearrangement links TRBV3-1 (or the pseudogene TRBV3-2) to TRBJ2-7, with 8 positions matching TRBD2. The CDR3 has 16 residues. CDR1 is LGHDT and CDR2 is YNNKEL in the germline V gene (reference sequence). Trimming cost V 4 bases and J 4 bases; bases outside gene matches: 12.